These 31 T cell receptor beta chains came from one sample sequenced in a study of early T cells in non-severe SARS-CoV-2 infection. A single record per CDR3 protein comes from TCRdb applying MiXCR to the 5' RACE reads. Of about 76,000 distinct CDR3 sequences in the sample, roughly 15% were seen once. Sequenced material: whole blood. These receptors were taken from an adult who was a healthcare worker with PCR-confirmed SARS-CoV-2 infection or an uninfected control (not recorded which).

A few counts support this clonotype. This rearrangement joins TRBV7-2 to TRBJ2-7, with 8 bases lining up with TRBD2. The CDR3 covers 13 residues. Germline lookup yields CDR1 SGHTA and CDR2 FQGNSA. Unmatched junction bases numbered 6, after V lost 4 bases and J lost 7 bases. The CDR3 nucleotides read TGTGCCAGCAGCTGGCGGGAGGTTGGGGAGCAGTACTTC. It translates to CASSWREVGEQYF.

The CDR3 DNA follows: TGTGCCAGCAGCCCCGTGTCAACTGGAAACACCATATATTTT. Its protein is CASSPVSTGNTIYF. The rearrangement uses TRBV12-3 or TRBV12-4 and TRBJ1-3; D is ambiguous. This CDR3 contains 14 residues. Trimming took 6 bases from V and 2 from J, leaving 11 bases between them.

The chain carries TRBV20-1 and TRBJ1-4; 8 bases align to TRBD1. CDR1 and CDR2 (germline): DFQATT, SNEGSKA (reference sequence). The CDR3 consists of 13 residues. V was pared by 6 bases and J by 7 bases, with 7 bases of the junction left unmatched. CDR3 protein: CSATDRGGEKLFF. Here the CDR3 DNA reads TGCAGTGCCACAGACAGGGGTGGTGAAAAACTGTTTTTT.

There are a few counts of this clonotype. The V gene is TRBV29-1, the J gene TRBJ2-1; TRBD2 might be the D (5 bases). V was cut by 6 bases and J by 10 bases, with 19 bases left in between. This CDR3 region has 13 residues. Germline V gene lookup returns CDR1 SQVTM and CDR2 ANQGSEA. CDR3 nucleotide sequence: TGCAGCGTAGGGAGTGCCGATAATTGGGAGCAGTTCTTC. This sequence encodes CSVGSADNWEQFF.

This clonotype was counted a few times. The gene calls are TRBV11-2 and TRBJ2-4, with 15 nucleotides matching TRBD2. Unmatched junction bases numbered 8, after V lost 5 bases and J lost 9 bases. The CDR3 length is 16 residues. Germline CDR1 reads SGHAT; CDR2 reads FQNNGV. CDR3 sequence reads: CASSIGTSGGQGIQYF. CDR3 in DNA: TGTGCCAGCAGCATCGGGACTAGCGGGGGGCAGGGCATTCAGTACTTC.

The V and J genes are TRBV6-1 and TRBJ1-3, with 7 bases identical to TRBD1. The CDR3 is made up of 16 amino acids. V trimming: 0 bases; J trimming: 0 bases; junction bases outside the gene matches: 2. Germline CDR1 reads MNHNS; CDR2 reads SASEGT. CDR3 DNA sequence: TGTGCCAGCAGTGAAGCGGCAGGGGGCTCTGGAAACACCATATATTTT. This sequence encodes CASSEAAGGSGNTIYF.

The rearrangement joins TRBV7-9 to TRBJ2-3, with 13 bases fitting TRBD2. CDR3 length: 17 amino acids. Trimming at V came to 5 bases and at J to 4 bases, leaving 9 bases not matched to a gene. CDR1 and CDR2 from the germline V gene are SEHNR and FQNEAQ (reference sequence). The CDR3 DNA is TGTGCCAGCAGCCGGGGACTAGCGGGAATGGGAGCAGATACGCAGTATTTT. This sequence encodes CASSRGLAGMGADTQYF.

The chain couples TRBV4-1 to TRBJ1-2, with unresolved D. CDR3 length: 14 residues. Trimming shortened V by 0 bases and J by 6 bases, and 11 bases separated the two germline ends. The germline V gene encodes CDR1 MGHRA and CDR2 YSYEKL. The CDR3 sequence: CASSQDSAIHGYTF. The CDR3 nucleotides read TGCGCCAGCAGCCAAGATTCGGCCATACATGGCTACACCTTC.

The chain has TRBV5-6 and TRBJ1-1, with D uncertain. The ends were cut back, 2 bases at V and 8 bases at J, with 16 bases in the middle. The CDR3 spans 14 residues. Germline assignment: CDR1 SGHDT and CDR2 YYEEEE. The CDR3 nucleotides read TGTGCCAGCAGCTTATGGGCCTCCTCAGCCGAAGCTTTCTTT. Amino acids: CASSLWASSAEAFF.

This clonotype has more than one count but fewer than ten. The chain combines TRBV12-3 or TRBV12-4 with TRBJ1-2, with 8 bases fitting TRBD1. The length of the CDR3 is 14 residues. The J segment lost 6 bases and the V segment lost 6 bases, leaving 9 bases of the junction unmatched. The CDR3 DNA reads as TGTGCCAGCAGCCAAATGGACAGGGCGCATGGCTACACCTTC. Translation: CASSQMDRAHGYTF.

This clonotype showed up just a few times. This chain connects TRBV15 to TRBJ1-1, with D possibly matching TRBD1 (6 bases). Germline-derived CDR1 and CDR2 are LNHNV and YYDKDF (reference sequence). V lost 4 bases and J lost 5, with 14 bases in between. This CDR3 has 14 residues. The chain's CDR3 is CATSNQARGTEAFF. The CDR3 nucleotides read TGTGCCACCAGCAACCAGGCTAGGGGGACTGAAGCTTTCTTT.

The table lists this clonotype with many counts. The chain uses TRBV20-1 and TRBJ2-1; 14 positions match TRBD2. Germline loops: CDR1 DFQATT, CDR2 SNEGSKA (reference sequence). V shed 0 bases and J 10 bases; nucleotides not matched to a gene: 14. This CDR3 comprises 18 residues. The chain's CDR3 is CSARDSGLAGGPAGEQFF. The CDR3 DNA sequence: TGCAGTGCTAGAGATAGCGGACTAGCGGGAGGTCCCGCCGGGGAGCAGTTCTTC.

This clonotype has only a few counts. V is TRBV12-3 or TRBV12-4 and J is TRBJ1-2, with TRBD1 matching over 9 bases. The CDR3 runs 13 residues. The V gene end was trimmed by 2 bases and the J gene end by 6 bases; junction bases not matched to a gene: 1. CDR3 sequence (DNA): TGTGCCAGCAGTTTACGGACAGGGGATGGCTACACCTTC. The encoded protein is CASSLRTGDGYTF.

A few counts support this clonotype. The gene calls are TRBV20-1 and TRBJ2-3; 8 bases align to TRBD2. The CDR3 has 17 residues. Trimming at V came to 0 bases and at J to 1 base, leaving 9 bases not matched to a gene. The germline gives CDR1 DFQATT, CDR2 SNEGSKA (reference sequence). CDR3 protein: CSARDPSPGGRTDTQYF. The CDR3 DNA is TGCAGTGCTAGAGATCCGTCCCCGGGAGGGCGCACAGATACGCAGTATTTT.

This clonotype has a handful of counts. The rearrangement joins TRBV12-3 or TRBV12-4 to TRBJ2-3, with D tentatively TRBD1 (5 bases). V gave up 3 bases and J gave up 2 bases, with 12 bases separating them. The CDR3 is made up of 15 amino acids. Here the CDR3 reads CASSFVWTTTDTQYF. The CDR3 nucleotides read TGTGCCAGCAGTTTTGTCTGGACAACCACAGATACGCAGTATTTT.

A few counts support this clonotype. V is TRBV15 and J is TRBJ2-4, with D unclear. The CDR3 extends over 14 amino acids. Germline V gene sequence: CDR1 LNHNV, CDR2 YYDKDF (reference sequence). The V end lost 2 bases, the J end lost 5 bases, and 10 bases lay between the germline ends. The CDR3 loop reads CATSRTFGENIQYF. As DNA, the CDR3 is TGTGCCACCAGCAGAACTTTTGGGGAAAACATTCAGTACTTC.

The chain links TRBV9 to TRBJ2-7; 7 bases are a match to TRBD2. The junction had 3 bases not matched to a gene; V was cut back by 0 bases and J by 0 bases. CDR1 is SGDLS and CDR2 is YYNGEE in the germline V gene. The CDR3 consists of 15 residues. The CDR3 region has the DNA TGTGCCAGCAGCGTAGGGGACTACCTCTCCTACGAGCAGTACTTC. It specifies CASSVGDYLSYEQYF.

CDR3 coding DNA: TGTGCCAGCAGTTTAAATTTGGGGATAGATGAAAAACTGTTTTTT. The encoded protein is CASSLNLGIDEKLFF. The chain employs TRBV28 and TRBJ1-4; D unresolved. V lost 2 bases, J lost 6 bases, and 13 bases lay in between. Per germline, CDR1 MDHEN and CDR2 SYDVKM. CDR3 length equals 15 residues.

The CDR3 here is CASSPLPGSPNTGELFF. In nucleotides, the CDR3 is TGTGCCAGCAGCCCCCTCCCGGGGTCCCCGAACACCGGGGAGCTGTTTTTT. The rearrangement joins TRBV14 to TRBJ2-2; maybe TRBD2 (5 bases). Germline V CDR1 and CDR2: SGHDN, FVKESK. The CDR3 consists of 17 residues. Trimming cost V 4 bases and J 0 bases, with 15 bases left between them.

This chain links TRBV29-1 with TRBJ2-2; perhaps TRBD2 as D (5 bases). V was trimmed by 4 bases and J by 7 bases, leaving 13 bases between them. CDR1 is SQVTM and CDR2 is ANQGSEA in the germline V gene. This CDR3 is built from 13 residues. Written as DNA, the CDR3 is TGCAGCGTTGCCCTCACAGCGGTCGGGGAGCTGTTTTTT. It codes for CSVALTAVGELFF.

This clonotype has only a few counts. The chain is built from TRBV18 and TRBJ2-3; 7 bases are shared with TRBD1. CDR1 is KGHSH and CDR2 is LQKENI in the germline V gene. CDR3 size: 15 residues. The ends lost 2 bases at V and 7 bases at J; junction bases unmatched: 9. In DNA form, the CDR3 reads TGTGCCAGCTCACCAAAGACAGGGTGGTGGCATACGCAGTATTTT. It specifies CASSPKTGWWHTQYF.

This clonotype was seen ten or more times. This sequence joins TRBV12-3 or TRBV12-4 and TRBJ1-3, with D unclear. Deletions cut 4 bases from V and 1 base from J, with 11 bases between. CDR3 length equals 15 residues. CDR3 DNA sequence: TGTGCCAGCAGTTGGGCCGATGGGTCTGGAAACACCATATATTTT. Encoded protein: CASSWADGSGNTIYF.

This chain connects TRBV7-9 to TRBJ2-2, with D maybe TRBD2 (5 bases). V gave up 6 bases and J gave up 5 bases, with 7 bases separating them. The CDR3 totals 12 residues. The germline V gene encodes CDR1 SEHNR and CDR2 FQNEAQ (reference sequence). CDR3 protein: CASRRGTGELFF. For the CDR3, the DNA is TGTGCCAGCAGGAGAGGGACCGGGGAGCTGTTTTTT.

In DNA form, the CDR3 reads TGTGCCAGCATCGTCCGACTAGCGGGGTACAATGAGCAGTTCTTC. Protein product: CASIVRLAGYNEQFF. The rearrangement links TRBV12-3 or TRBV12-4 to TRBJ2-1; 11 nucleotides line up with TRBD2. The trim removed 7 bases at V and 4 bases at J, leaving 6 bases unmatched. This CDR3 spans 15 amino acids.

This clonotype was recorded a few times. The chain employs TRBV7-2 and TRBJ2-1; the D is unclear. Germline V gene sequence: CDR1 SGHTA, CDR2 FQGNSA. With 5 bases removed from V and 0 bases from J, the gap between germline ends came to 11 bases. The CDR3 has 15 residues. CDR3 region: CASSLTYSSYNEQFF. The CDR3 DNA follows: TGTGCCAGCAGCCTCACGTATAGCTCCTACAATGAGCAGTTCTTC.

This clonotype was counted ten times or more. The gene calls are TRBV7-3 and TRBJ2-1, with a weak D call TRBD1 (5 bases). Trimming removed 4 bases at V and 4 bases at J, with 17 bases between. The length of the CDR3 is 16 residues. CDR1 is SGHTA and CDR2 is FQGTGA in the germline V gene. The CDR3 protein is CASSSGPRGLYNEQFF. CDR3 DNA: TGTGCCAGCAGCTCCGGCCCTAGGGGTCTTTACAATGAGCAGTTCTTC.

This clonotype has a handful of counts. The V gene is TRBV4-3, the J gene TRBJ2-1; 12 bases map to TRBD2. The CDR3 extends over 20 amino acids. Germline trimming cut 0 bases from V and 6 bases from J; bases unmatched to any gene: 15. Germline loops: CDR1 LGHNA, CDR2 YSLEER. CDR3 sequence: CASSQDFSTSGRGWGNEQFF. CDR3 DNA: TGCGCCAGCAGCCAAGATTTCTCGACTAGCGGGAGAGGATGGGGCAATGAGCAGTTCTTC.

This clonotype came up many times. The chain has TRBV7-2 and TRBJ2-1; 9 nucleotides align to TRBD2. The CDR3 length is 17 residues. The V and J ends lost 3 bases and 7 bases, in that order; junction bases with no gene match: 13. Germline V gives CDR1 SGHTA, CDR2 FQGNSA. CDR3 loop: CASSFLFGGGRGNEQFF. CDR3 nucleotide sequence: TGTGCCAGCAGCTTTCTGTTCGGAGGCGGGAGGGGTAATGAGCAGTTCTTC.

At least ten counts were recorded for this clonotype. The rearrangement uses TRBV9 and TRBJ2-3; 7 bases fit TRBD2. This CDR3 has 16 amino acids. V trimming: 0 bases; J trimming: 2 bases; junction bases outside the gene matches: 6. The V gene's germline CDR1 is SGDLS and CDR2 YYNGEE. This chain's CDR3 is CASSVAQRGSTDTQYF. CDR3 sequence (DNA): TGTGCCAGCAGCGTAGCCCAGCGGGGTTCCACAGATACGCAGTATTTT.

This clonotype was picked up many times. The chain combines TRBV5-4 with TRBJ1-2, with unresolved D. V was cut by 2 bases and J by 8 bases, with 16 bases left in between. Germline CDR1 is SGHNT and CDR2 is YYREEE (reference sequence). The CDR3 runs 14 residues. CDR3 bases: TGTGCCAGCAGCTTTTTTACCCTCCGCTCGGGCTACACCTTC. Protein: CASSFFTLRSGYTF.

CDR3 region: CSAQTVEAFF. The CDR3, as DNA: TGCAGTGCCCAGACGGTTGAAGCTTTCTTT. The V and J genes are TRBV20-1 and TRBJ1-1; D remains unclear. The CDR3 spans 10 residues. The germline gives CDR1 DFQATT, CDR2 SNEGSKA (reference sequence). Trimming shortened V by 6 bases and J by 7 bases, and 9 bases separated the two germline ends.